The 18 T cell receptor beta chains listed next were all sequenced from one sample in a study of blood T cells in healthy people across ages. Through a sample-barcoded 5' primer and a J-beta primer mix, a second PCR was run for about 6 to 11 cycles. TCRdb redid the calling of the 5' RACE reads with MiXCR, one entry per CDR3 protein. The sample contains some 1,000,000 distinct CDR3 sequences, 20% to 25% of which appear only once. The data also belong to a second study, concerning T cells of mothers and their children.

What was sequenced was blood. The receptor set was obtained from a girl under 10 years old in good health.

This clonotype has more than one count but fewer than ten. The V and J genes are TRBV20-1 and TRBJ1-2; D might be TRBD1 (5 bases). Germline CDR1 and CDR2: DFQATT and SNEGSKA (reference sequence). V dropped 3 bases and J dropped 4 bases, with 12 bases sitting between them. The CDR3 is 13 amino acids. CDR3 DNA: TGCAGTGCTAGTTGGGGGGGGGGCTATGGCTACACCTTC. Encoded protein: CSASWGGGYGYTF.

The chain links TRBV2 to TRBJ2-7; D uncertain. Germline CDR1 reads SNHLY; CDR2 reads FYNNEI. Trimming took 7 bases from V and 0 from J, leaving 19 bases between them. The CDR3 has 16 residues. CDR3 DNA: TGTGCCAGCAACCGTAGTAGGTGGCAGAGCTCCTACGAGCAGTACTTC. Translating it yields CASNRSRWQSSYEQYF.

This chain connects TRBV20-1 to TRBJ2-3, with 12 positions matching TRBD2. CDR1 is DFQATT, CDR2 SNEGSKA, per germline (reference sequence). Losses at the gene ends were 5 bases for V and 5 bases for J; bases not matched to a gene: 8. CDR3 length: 15 amino acids. CDR3 sequence (DNA): TGCAGTGCTGATCGACTAGCGGGGGCCCGAGATACGCAGTATTTT. Translating it yields CSADRLAGARDTQYF.

V and J are TRBV7-9 and TRBJ2-5; D is uncertain. CDR3 size: 15 residues. Trimming pared 2 bases from V and 2 bases from J, leaving 12 bases between. CDR1 and CDR2 (germline): SEHNR, FQNEAQ (reference sequence). Written as DNA, the CDR3 is TGTGCCAGCAGCTTATATCAGCTTGGGCAAGAGACCCAGTACTTC. Protein sequence: CASSLYQLGQETQYF.

This chain uses TRBV19 with TRBJ2-1; 9 bases match TRBD2. Trimming removed 3 bases from V and 0 bases from J; junction bases left unmatched: 12. This CDR3 region has 19 residues. Germline loops: CDR1 LNHDA, CDR2 SQIVND (reference sequence). CDR3 sequence reads: CASSMISASGIISYNEQFF. CDR3 sequence (DNA): TGTGCCAGTAGTATGATTTCGGCTAGCGGGATCATCTCCTACAATGAGCAGTTCTTC.

This clonotype has more than one count but fewer than ten. The J gene is TRBJ2-5, the V gene TRBV6-5, with 7 bases aligning to TRBD1. The better agreement between TRBJ2-7 and the DNA end casts doubt on the J call. The CDR3 is 17 residues long. CDR1 is MNHEY and CDR2 is SVGAGI in the germline V gene. The CDR3: CASSYSTTGQPSYEQYF. CDR3 DNA sequence: TGTGCCAGCAGTTACTCAACTACGGGACAGCCCTCCTACGAGCAGTACTTC.

The genes are TRBV7-6 and TRBJ1-6; TRBD1 matches 7 bases. This CDR3 is built from 15 residues. CDR1 is SGHVS, CDR2 FNYEAQ, per germline. Trimming at V came to 1 base and at J to 7 bases, leaving 4 bases not matched to a gene. CDR3 nucleotides: TGTGCCAGCAGCTTAGACCCAGGGGGAAATTCACCCCTCCACTTT. This codes for CASSLDPGGNSPLHF. The full variable domain, in which reference TRBV7-6 and TRBJ1-6 provide the parts outside the CDR3, is GAGVSQSPRYKVTKRGQDVALRCDPISGHVSLYWYRQALGQGPEFLTYFNYEAQQDKSGLPNDRFSAERPEGSISTLTIQRTEQRDSAMYRCASSLDPGGNSPLHFGNGTRLTVT.

This clonotype was found once. The rearrangement links TRBV20-1 to TRBJ1-6; no definite D call. The V end lost 0 bases, the J end lost 14 bases, and 11 bases lay between the germline ends. Germline CDR1 reads DFQATT; CDR2 reads SNEGSKA (reference sequence). The CDR3 is made up of 12 amino acids. The CDR3 region has the DNA TGCAGTGCTAGAGACATGGTAGGATCCCTCCACTTT. Protein product: CSARDMVGSLHF.

The CDR3 region is CASSQRSTGTTDTQYF. The CDR3 DNA follows: TGTGCCAGCAGCCAACGATCTACAGGAACCACAGATACGCAGTATTTT. V is TRBV11-1 and J is TRBJ2-3, with D perhaps TRBD1 (5 bases). Germline CDR1 reads SGHAT; CDR2 reads FQDESV (reference sequence). The CDR3 has 16 amino acids. The germline V and J ends were trimmed by 5 bases and 2 bases, with 17 bases remaining between them. Full variable domain (outside the CDR3, taken from reference TRBV11-1 and TRBJ2-3): EAEVAQSPRYKITEKSQAVAFWCDPISGHATLYWYRQILGQGPELLVQFQDESVVDDSQLPKDRFSAERLKGVDSTLKIQPAELGDSAMYLCASSQRSTGTTDTQYFGPGTRLTVL.

V gene TRBV27 combines with J gene TRBJ2-5, with D uncertain. The DNA end is more similar to TRBJ2-1, so the J call may be wrong. This CDR3 contains 15 residues. In germline, CDR1 is MNHEY, CDR2 SMNVEV (reference sequence). CDR3 residues: CASSLLGVVGDEQFF. The CDR3 DNA sequence: TGTGCCAGCAGTTTATTAGGAGTGGTAGGTGATGAGCAGTTCTTC.

The chain carries TRBV6-5 and TRBJ1-5, with TRBD1 matching 10 bases. CDR3 size: 16 residues. Trimming cost V 5 bases and J 6 bases; bases outside gene matches: 10. The germline gives CDR1 MNHEY, CDR2 SVGAGI. The CDR3 loop is CASSTKVGTGAQPQHF. The CDR3 nucleotides are TGTGCCAGCAGTACTAAAGTCGGGACAGGGGCTCAGCCCCAGCATTTT.

This clonotype showed up just once. The V and J genes are TRBV5-1 and TRBJ2-7, with a possible D match to TRBD2 (6 bases). Germline lookup yields CDR1 SGHRS and CDR2 YFSETQ. Trimming left V 3 bases short and J 0 bases short, with 7 bases between. This CDR3 has 13 amino acids. CDR3 region: CASSWEVSYEQYF. CDR3 DNA sequence: TGCGCCAGCAGCTGGGAGGTCTCCTACGAGCAGTACTTC.

The chain employs TRBV3-1 and TRBJ2-1; D may match TRBD1 or TRBD2 (5 bases each). Germline V gene data show CDR1 as LGHDT and CDR2 as YNNKEL (reference sequence). V lost 1 base and J lost 15, with 16 bases in between. The CDR3 has 13 residues. In DNA form, the CDR3 reads TGTGCCAGCAGCCAAGTTTTGGGGGACCCCCCGTTCTTC. This translates into CASSQVLGDPPFF.

The chain has TRBV5-1 and TRBJ2-1, with TRBD2 as a possible D gene (5 bases). The V end was cut by 2 bases, the J end by 3 bases, with 18 bases between. CDR1 is SGHRS, CDR2 YFSETQ, per germline. CDR3 size: 17 residues. The CDR3 spells CASSFVIRGSVYNEQFF. The CDR3 DNA reads as TGCGCCAGCAGCTTCGTGATCCGCGGGTCCGTCTACAATGAGCAGTTCTTC.

The table lists this clonotype with a few counts. V is TRBV6-6 and J is TRBJ2-5, with 11 bases identical to TRBD2. The DNA end is more similar to TRBJ2-7, so the J call may be wrong. Germline CDR1 MNHNY, CDR2 SVGAGI (reference sequence). This CDR3 has 15 amino acids. This CDR3 reads CASSGTSGSSDEQYF. The CDR3 DNA is TGTGCCAGCAGCGGAACTAGCGGGAGCAGTGACGAGCAGTACTTC.

The rearrangement uses TRBV6-5 and TRBJ2-5, with D possibly TRBD2 on 6 matching bases. With the DNA end fitting TRBJ2-1 better, the J assignment may be wrong. Germline V CDR1 and CDR2: MNHEY, SVGAGI. The CDR3 consists of 16 residues. CDR3 in amino acids: CASSYSPAGSGNEQFF. As DNA, the CDR3 is TGTGCCAGCAGTTACTCCCCGGCGGGGTCGGGTAATGAGCAGTTCTTC.

In its sample, this clonotype was seen a few times. Germline and junction disagree at one end, which may indicate a read error. The genes are TRBV12-3 or TRBV12-4 and TRBJ2-1; no clear D. The CDR3 spans 15 residues. CDR3 residues: CASRFSESSYNGQFF. CDR3 nucleotide sequence: TGTGCCAGCAGGTTCTCCGAGAGCTCCTACAATGGGCAGTTCTTC.

This clonotype has a count of ten or more. At one of its ends the junction is not consistent with the germline gene, which may arise from a read error. This rearrangement joins TRBV5-1 to TRBJ1-2; no reliable D call. Germline CDR1 SGHRS, CDR2 YFSETQ. This CDR3 has 11 residues. DNA of the CDR3: TGTGCCAGCAGCTTGGACGGTGGCTACACCTTC. Its translation is CASSLDGGYTF.